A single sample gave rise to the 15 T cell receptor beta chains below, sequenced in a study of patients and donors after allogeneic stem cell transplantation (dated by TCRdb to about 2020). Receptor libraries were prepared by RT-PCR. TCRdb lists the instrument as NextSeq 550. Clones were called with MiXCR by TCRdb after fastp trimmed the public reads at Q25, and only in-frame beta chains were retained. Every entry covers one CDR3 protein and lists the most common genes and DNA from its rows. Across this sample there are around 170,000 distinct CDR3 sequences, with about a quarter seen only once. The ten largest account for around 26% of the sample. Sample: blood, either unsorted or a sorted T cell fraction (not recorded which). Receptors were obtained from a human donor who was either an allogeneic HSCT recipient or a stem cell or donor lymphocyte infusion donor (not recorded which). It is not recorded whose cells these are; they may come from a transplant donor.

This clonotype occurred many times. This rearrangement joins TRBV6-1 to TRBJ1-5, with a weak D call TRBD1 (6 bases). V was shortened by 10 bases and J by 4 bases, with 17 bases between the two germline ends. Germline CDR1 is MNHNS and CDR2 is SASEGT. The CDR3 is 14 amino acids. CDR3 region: CATKTRTANQPQHF. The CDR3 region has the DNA TGTGCCACCAAAACGCGGACAGCGAATCAGCCCCAGCATTTT.

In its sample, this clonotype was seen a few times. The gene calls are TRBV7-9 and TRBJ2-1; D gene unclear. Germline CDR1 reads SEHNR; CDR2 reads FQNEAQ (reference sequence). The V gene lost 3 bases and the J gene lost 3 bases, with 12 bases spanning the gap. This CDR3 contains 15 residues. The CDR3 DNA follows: TGTGCCAGCAGCTTTTTCGGAACCTTCTACAATGAGCAGTTCTTC. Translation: CASSFFGTFYNEQFF.

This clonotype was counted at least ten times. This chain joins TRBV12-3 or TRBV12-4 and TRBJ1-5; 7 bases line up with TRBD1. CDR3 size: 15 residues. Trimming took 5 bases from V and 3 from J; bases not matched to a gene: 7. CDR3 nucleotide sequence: TGTGCCAGCAGTCCGGGAGGGACAGCCAATCAGCCCCAGCATTTT. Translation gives CASSPGGTANQPQHF.

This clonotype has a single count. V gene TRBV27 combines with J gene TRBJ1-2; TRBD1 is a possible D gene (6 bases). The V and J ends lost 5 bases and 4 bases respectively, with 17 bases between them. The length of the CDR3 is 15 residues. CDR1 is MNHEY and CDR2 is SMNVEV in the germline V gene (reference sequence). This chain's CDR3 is CASSPTLGRGYGYTF. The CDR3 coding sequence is TGTGCCAGCAGTCCGACTTTGGGCAGGGGCTATGGCTACACCTTC.

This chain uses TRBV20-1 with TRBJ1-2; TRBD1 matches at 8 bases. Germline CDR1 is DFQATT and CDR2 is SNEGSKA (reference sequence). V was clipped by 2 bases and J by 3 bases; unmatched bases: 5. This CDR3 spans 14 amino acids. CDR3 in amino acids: CSARSQDRDYGYTF. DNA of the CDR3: TGCAGTGCTAGATCCCAGGACAGGGACTATGGCTACACCTTC.

The CDR3 DNA follows: TGTGCCATCAGTGAGTTGGACACATTGAACACCGGGGAGCTGTTTTTT. This gives the protein CAISELDTLNTGELFF. The chain is built from TRBV10-3 and TRBJ2-2, with a weak D call TRBD1 (5 bases). Germline V gene lookup returns CDR1 ENHRY and CDR2 SYGVKD. The CDR3 length is 16 residues. Trimming shortened V by 1 base and J by 1 base, and 10 bases separated the two germline ends.

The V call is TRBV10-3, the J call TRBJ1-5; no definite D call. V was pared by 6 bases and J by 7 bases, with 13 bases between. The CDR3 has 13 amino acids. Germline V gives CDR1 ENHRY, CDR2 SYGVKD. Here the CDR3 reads CAISRSLGQPQHF. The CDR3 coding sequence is TGTGCCATCAGCCGATCCCTCGGGCAGCCCCAGCATTTT.

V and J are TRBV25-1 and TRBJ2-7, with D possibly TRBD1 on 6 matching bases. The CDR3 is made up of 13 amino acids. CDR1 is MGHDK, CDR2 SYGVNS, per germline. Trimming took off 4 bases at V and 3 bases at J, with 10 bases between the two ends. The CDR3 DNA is TGTGCCAGCAGTGCAGCAGGGGACTACGAGCAGTACTTC. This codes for CASSAAGDYEQYF.

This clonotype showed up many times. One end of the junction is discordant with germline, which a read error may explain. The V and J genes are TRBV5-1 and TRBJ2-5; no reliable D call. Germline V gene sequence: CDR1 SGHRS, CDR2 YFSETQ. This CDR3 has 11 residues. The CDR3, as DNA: TGTGCCAGCAGTGCACAAGAGACCCAGTACTTC. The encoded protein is CASSAQETQYF.

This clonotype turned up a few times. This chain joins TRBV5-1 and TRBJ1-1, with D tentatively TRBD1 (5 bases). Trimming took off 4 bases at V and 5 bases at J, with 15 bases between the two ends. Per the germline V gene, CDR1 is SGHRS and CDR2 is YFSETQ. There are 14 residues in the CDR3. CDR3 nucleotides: TGCGCCAGCAGCCCCAGGGCAGGCGGAACTGAAGCTTTCTTT. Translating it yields CASSPRAGGTEAFF.

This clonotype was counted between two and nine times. CDR3 sequence (DNA): TGTGCCAGCAGCTTAGATAGTGGGGCTGGGACTGAAGCTTTCTTT. This codes for CASSLDSGAGTEAFF. The chain joins TRBV7-2 to TRBJ1-1, with a weak D call TRBD1 (5 bases). Germline loops: CDR1 SGHTA, CDR2 FQGNSA. The CDR3 covers 15 residues. V lost 1 base, J lost 5 bases, and 14 bases lay in between. Full variable domain (outside the CDR3, taken from reference TRBV7-2 and TRBJ1-1): GAGVSQSPSNKVTEKGKDVELRCDPISGHTALYWYRQSLGQGLEFLIYFQGNSAPDKSGLPSDRFSAERTGGSVSTLTIQRTQQEDSAVYLCASSLDSGAGTEAFFGQGTRLTVV.

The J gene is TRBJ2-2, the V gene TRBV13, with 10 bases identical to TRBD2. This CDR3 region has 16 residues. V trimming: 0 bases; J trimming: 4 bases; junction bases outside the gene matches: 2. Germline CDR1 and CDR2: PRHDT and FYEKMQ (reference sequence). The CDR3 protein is CASSLGLAGVTGELFF. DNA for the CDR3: TGTGCCAGCAGCTTAGGGCTAGCGGGAGTCACCGGGGAGCTGTTTTTT.

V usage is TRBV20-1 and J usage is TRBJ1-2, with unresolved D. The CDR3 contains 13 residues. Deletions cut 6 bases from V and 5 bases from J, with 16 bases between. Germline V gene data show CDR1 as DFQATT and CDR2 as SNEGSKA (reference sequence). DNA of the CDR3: TGCAGTGCCTCGGGGAGGGCCCCGTATGGCTACACCTTC. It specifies CSASGRAPYGYTF.

CDR3 amino acids: CASSPGTLDNEQFF. The CDR3 DNA reads TGTGCCAGCTCACCAGGGACCCTTGACAATGAGCAGTTCTTC. The chain carries TRBV18 and TRBJ2-1; D possibly matches TRBD1 or TRBD2 (5 bases each). In germline, CDR1 is KGHSH, CDR2 LQKENI. V lost 2 bases and J 5 bases, leaving 10 bases between the germline ends. CDR3 length: 14 residues.

CDR3 sequence (DNA): TGTGCCAGCAGCTTTGGGGGGATACTAAGAGCGGGGAACTCCTACAATGAGCAGTTCTTC. Amino acid sequence: CASSFGGILRAGNSYNEQFF. The chain links TRBV7-9 to TRBJ2-1; 7 bases map to TRBD2. V shed 3 bases, J shed 0 bases, and the junction held 17 bases outside the gene matches. Germline CDR1 reads SEHNR; CDR2 reads FQNEAQ (reference sequence). CDR3 size: 20 residues.